The present TCR beta chain was sequenced within a study of cytomegalovirus exposure and HLA in healthy donors. Study findings and constraints: The listing of about 150 TCR beta chains classed them as cytomegalovirus-associated. HLA allele associations emerged for roughly 16,000 TCR beta sequences in a later analysis, at 0.05 false discovery rate. According to an earlier analysis, most TCR beta V segments yielded productive rearrangements about 90% or about 30% of the time.

Trimming shortened V by 3 bases and J by 3 bases, and 23 bases separated the two germline ends. The germline V gene encodes CDR1 LGHNT and CDR2 FRNRAP. The CDR3 is made up of 19 amino acids. Details on this clone: Its matching antigen is unknown.

The PCR made use of 60 Vbeta and 13 Jbeta primers. Data came from immunoSEQ multiplex PCR; TCRdb stores just in-frame clones and leaves some out. The sample records some 66,000 clones, roughly 73% being singletons. The receptor was isolated from a man in his forties or fifties in good health and CMV-seronegative. The sequenced material came from PBMCs. This chain connects TRBV12-5 to TRBJ2-2; weak D call: TRBD1 (6 bases). CDR3 coding DNA: TGTGCTAGTGGTTTATTCTCGCCTAACAACAGGGTTCACACCGGGGAGCTGTTTTTT. Protein: CASGLFSPNNRVHTGELFF.